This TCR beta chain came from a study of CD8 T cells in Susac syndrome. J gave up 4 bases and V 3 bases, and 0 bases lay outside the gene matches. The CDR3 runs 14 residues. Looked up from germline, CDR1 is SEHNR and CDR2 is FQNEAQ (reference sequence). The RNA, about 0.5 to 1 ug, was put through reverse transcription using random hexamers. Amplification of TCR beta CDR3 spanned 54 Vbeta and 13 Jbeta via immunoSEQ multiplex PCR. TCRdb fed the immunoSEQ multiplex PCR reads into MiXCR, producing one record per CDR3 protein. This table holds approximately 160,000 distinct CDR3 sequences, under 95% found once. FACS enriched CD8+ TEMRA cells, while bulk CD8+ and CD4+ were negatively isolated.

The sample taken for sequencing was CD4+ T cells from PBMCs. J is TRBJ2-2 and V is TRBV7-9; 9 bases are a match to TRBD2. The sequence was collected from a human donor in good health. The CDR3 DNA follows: TGTGCCAGCAGCTTTAGCGGGAGCACCGGGGAGCTGTTTTTT. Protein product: CASSFSGSTGELFF.